The clone carrying this TCR beta chain came up once. This CDR3 contains 12 residues. These data are taken from a study of blood T cell repertoires in COVID-19. Study overall: There were acute and convalescent COVID-19 samples, and they came from the United States, Italy and Spain. Sources were T cells, B-cell-depleted T cells, or PBMCs; the material itself was cDNA or gDNA.

How the authors handled the data: How many nucleated cells were present was estimated from reference gene primer amplification. Data came from immunoSEQ multiplex PCR; TCRdb stores just in-frame clones and leaves some out. For V, J and clone size, that table is used; D and trimming come from the DNA. The sample carries 51,000 or so clones, roughly 86% recorded once. The sequenced material came from peripheral blood. The TCR originated in a man older than 75 with active or convalescent COVID-19. The rearrangement links TRBV21-1 to TRBJ1-1. TRBV21-1 is noted as a pseudogene. CDR3: CASPAMNTEAFF. The CDR3 nucleotides are TGTGCCAGCCCCGCTATGAACACTGAAGCTTTCTTT.